A selection of T cell receptor beta chains follows, all from one sample in a study of shared clonotypes between healthy human individuals. Method: immunoSEQ multiplex PCR; TCRdb's copy keeps in-frame clones and lacks some. This table holds some 1 million clones, approximately 72% found once. The specimen sequenced was memory CD4+ T cells sorted from blood. Receptors were obtained from a man aged 18 to 35 in good health. CDR3s include the opening cysteine and the closing phenylalanine or tryptophan. A D gene is named only where the DNA matches it firmly. Clone size is stated in some rows and not others, as once, few, many or a class when expanded.

TRBJ2-6 | TRBD1 | TRBV5-6 | . | CASSPLFRAGQAGANVLTF | TGTGCCAGCAGCCCCTTGTTCAGGGCCGGACAGGCTGGGGCCAACGTCCTGACTTTC
TRBJ2-7 | TRBD1 | TRBV19 | once | CASSPDRGSYEQYF | TGTGCCAGTAGCCCCGACAGGGGGTCCTACGAGCAGTACTTC
TRBJ2-7 | TRBD2 | TRBV11-2 | . | CASSQQRGGEQYF | TGTGCCAGCAGCCAGCAGCGGGGAGGAGAGCAGTACTTC
TRBJ2-7 | TRBD2 | TRBV2 | . | CASSEWAGGSYEQYF | TGTGCCAGCAGTGAATGGGCGGGAGGCTCCTACGAGCAGTACTTC
TRBJ2-7 | . | TRBV2 | . | CASRSYEQYF | TGTGCCAGCAGGAGCTACGAGCAGTACTTC
TRBJ1-3 | TRBD1 | TRBV6-1 | once | CASSRTGGVTNTIYF | TGTGCCAGCAGTCGGACAGGGGGCGTTACCAACACCATATATTTT
TRBJ2-7 | . | TRBV15 | few | CATSRDHWEQYF | TGTGCCACCAGCAGAGATCACTGGGAGCAGTACTTC
TRBJ2-5 | . | TRBV4-1 | . | CASRSLAGGETQYF | TGCGCCAGCAGATCTCTAGCTGGAGGAGAGACCCAGTACTTC
TRBJ2-2 | . | TRBV7-7 | . | CASSALQGQAGGELFF | TGTGCTAGCAGCGCCCTTCAGGGACAAGCGGGCGGGGAGCTGTTTTTT
TRBJ1-4 | . | TRBV5-6 | . | CASSFDSNEKLFF | TGTGCCAGCAGCTTCGACAGTAATGAAAAACTGTTTTTT